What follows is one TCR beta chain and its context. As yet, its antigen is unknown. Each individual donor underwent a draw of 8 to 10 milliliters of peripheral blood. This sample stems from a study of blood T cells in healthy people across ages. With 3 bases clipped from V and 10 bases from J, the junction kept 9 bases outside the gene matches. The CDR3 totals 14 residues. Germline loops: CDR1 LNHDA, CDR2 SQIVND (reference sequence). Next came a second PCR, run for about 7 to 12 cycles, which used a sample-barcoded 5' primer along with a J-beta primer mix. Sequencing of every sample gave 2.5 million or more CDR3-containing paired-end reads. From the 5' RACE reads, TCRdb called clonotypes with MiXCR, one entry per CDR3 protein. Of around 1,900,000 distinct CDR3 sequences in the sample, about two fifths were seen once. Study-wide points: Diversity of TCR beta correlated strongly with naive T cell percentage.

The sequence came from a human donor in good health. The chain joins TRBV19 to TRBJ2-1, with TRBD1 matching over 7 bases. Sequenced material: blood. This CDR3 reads CASSIDRAGLEQFF. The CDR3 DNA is TGTGCCAGTAGTATCGACAGGGCCGGATTAGAGCAGTTCTTC.